Described below is a single T cell receptor (beta chain) sequence and its context. This clone's antigen is unknown. Per-base qualities were not stored, and no clone one base away is much larger. This entry is derived from a study of control samples from healthy donors and cancer patients (dated by TCRdb to about 2020). Library preparation employed the immunoSEQ multiplex PCR assay. TCRdb stores this immuneACCESS table with in-frame sequences only. Part of the clones is absent; in the studies checked, under half of the shortfall reflects unresolved V genes, and no reason is known for the rest. This sample is represented by about 150,000 clones; roughly 92% of them were singletons. The ten biggest clones cover 1.3% to 1.5% of the sample. There are 13 amino acids in the CDR3, from cysteine to phenylalanine inclusive. This entry keeps only the CDR3 DNA: 39 bases, framed from base 1. Relative to germline, V is 6 bases shorter and J is 4 bases shorter, with 13 bases between their ends.

The sequence came from a woman younger than 35 in good health. The chain is assembled from TRBV12-3 or TRBV12-4 and TRBJ2-7; the D gene assignment is ambiguous. Sequencing was done on a sample of blood. In nucleotide form, the sequence is TGTGCCAGCAGCCCCCGGCTGCTGTACGAGCAGTACTTC. Translated, it reads CASSPRLLYEQYF.